This TCR beta chain was identified during a study of blood T cell repertoires in COVID-19. With regard to this clone: A junction boundary mismatches the germline segment, possibly from a read error.

In the original workflow: Researchers report that nucleated cell counts were estimated from reference gene primer amplification. Data came from immunoSEQ multiplex PCR; TCRdb stores just in-frame clones and leaves some out. That table furnishes V, J and clone size, whereas the DNA furnished D and trimming. The data show under 110,000 clones, approximately 92% seen once. The sample consisted of peripheral blood. The clonotype was recovered from a man aged 45-60 years with active COVID-19.

In DNA, the CDR3 is TGTGCCAGCAGCCTAGCGGGAGAGGGAGAGACCCAGTACTTC. This codes for CASSLAGEGETQYF. This chain connects TRBV7-9 to TRBJ2-5, with TRBD2 identical over 10 bases. CDR1 SEHNR and CDR2 FQNEAQ come from the germline V gene (reference sequence). The CDR3 has 14 amino acids.